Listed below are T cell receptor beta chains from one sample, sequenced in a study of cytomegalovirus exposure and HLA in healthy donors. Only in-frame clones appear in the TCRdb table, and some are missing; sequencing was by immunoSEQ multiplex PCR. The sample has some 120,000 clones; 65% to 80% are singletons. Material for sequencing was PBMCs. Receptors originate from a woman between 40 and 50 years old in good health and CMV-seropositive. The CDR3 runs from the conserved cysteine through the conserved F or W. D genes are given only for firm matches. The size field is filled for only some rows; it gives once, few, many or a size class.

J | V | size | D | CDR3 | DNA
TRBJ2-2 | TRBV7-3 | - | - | CASSLRGTGELFF | TGTGCCAGCAGCTTACGGGGGACCGGGGAGCTGTTTTTT
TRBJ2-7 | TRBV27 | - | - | CASSWGGGSSYEQYF | TGTGCCAGCAGTTGGGGTGGAGGGTCCTCCTACGAGCAGTACTTC
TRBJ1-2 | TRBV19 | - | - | CASSPSGTQKFNYGYTF | TGTGCCAGTAGTCCCTCCGGGACACAAAAATTCAACTATGGCTACACCTTC
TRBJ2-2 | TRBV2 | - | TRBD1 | CASSEAPGQGYTGELFF | TGTGCCAGCAGTGAAGCTCCTGGACAGGGTTACACCGGGGAGCTGTTTTTT
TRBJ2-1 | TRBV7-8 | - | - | CASSLVSRDLHGEQFF | TGTGCCAGCAGCTTAGTTTCCAGGGACTTACACGGTGAGCAGTTCTTC
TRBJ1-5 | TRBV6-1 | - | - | CASSLKYGGNQPQHF | TGTGCCAGCAGTCTCAAATATGGGGGGAATCAGCCCCAGCATTTT
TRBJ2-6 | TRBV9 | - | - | CASSVSGGLNGANVLTF | TGTGCCAGCAGCGTAAGTGGCGGCCTTAACGGGGCCAACGTCCTGACTTTC
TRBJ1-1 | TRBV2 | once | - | CASSASGQNTEAFF | TGTGCCAGCAGTGCCTCGGGACAGAACACTGAAGCTTTCTTT
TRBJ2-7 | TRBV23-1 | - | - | CASSRVPETYEQYF | TGCGCCAGCAGTCGTGTCCCTGAAACCTACGAGCAGTACTTC
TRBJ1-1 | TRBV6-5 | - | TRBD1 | CASSSWTGLNTEAFF | TGTGCCAGCAGTTCGTGGACAGGACTGAACACTGAAGCTTTCTTT
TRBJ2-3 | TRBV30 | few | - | CAWSVSPTDTQYF | TGTGCCTGGAGTGTAAGCCCCACAGATACGCAGTATTTT
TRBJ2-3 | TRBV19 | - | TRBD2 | CASSPGLAESTDTQYF | TGTGCCAGTAGTCCCGGACTAGCGGAGAGCACAGATACGCAGTATTTT
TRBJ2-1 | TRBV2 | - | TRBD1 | CASRKGTSGGGEQFF | TGTGCCAGCCGGAAGGGAACGTCAGGGGGCGGTGAGCAGTTCTTC
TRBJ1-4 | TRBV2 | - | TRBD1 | CASSDVPTGGAQLFF | TGTGCCAGCAGTGACGTACCGACAGGGGGCGCACAACTGTTTTTT
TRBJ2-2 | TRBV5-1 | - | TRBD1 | CASSWTGTGGTGELFF | TGCGCCAGCAGCTGGACCGGGACAGGGGGCACCGGGGAGCTGTTTTTT
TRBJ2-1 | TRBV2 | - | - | CASRFEGVGANEQFF | TGTGCCAGCAGGTTCGAGGGCGTCGGCGCCAATGAGCAGTTCTTC
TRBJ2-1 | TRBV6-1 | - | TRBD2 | CASSHQLAGTNEQFF | TGTGCCAGCAGTCACCAACTAGCGGGTACCAATGAGCAGTTCTTC
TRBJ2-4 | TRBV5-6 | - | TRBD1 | CASSSPGDRGPIQYF | TGTGCCAGCAGCTCCCCAGGGGACAGGGGCCCCATTCAGTACTTC
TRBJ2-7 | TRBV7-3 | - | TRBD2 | CASSLGGTSYEQYF | TGTGCCAGCAGCTTGGGAGGGACCAGCTACGAGCAGTACTTC
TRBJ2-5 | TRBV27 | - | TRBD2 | CASSRAASGSRETQYF | TGTGCCAGCAGTCGAGCGGCTAGCGGGAGTAGGGAGACCCAGTACTTC
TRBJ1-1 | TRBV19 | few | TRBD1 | CASSSTGQTEAFF | TGTGCCAGTAGTTCGACAGGGCAGACTGAAGCTTTCTTT
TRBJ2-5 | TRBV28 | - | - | CASSLNPQGNQETQYF | TGTGCCAGCAGTTTGAACCCCCAGGGAAACCAAGAGACCCAGTACTTC
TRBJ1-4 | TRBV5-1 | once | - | CASSPSQVREKLFF | TGCGCCAGCAGCCCCTCGCAGGTCCGTGAAAAACTGTTTTTT
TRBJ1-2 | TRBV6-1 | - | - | CASALGMEDYGYTF | TGTGCCAGCGCCCTAGGTATGGAGGACTATGGCTACACCTTC
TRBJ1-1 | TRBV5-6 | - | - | CASSLGTGREAFF | TGTGCCAGCAGCTTGGGTACAGGCCGTGAAGCTTTCTTT
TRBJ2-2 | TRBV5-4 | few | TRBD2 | CASSLESSGRAGGELFF | TGTGCCAGCAGCTTGGAGTCTAGCGGGAGGGCCGGCGGGGAGCTGTTTTTT
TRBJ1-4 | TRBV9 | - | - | CASSGRTASNEKLFF | TGTGCCAGCAGCGGTCGGACAGCTTCTAATGAAAAACTGTTTTTT
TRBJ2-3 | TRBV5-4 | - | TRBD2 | CASRTSPTSGRRIDTQYF | TGTGCCAGCAGGACTTCTCCTACTAGCGGGAGACGGATAGATACGCAGTATTTT
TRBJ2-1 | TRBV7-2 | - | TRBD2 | CASSVGLARGNEQFF | TGTGCCAGCAGCGTGGGACTAGCGAGAGGGAATGAGCAGTTCTTC
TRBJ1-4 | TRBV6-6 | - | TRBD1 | CASSYGQGATNEKLFF | TGTGCCAGCAGTTATGGGCAGGGGGCAACTAATGAAAAACTGTTTTTT
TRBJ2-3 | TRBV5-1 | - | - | CASSLARTSTDTQYF | TGCGCCAGCAGCTTGGCGCGTACTAGCACAGATACGCAGTATTTT
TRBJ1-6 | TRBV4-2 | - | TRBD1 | CASSPRQGSNSPLHF | TGTGCCAGCAGCCCTAGACAGGGATCTAATTCACCCCTCCACTTT
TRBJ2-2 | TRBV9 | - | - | CASSVAGSTTGELFF | TGTGCCAGCAGCGTAGCGGGGAGTACCACCGGGGAGCTGTTTTTT
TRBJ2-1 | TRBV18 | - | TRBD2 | CASSPIAGPRNEQFF | TGTGCCAGCTCACCAATAGCGGGACCTCGCAATGAGCAGTTCTTC
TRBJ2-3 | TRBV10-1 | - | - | CASSAGDTQYF | TGCGCCAGCAGTGCGGGGGATACGCAGTATTTT
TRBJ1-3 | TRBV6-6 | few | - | CASSSRLLSGNTIYF | TGTGCCAGCAGTTCGCGACTCCTCTCTGGAAACACCATATATTTT
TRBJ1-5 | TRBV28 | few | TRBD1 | CASSLSDRSNQPQHF | TGTGCCAGCAGTTTATCGGACAGGAGCAATCAGCCCCAGCATTTT
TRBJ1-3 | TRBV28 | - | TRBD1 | CASRTDRLNRNTIYF | TGTGCCAGCCGAACGGACAGGCTCAATAGAAACACCATATATTTT
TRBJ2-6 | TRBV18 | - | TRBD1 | CASSPQGAPGANVLTF | TGTGCCAGCTCACCCCAGGGGGCGCCTGGGGCCAACGTCCTGACTTTC
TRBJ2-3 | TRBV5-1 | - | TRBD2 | CASSFSGRKDTDTQYF | TGCGCCAGCAGCTTTAGCGGGAGGAAAGACACAGATACGCAGTATTTT
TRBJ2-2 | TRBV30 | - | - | CAWSPMGELFF | TGTGCCTGGAGTCCCATGGGGGAGCTGTTTTTT
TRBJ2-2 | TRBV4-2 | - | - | CASSHPIGGNTGELFF | TGTGCCAGCAGCCATCCCATCGGCGGTAACACCGGGGAGCTGTTTTTT
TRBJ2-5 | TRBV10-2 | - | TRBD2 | CASSELAGEATQYF | TGCGCCAGCAGTGAACTAGCGGGAGAAGCGACCCAGTACTTC